This T cell receptor beta chain is from a study of vaccination effects on CD4 cells after COVID-19. ViraFEST assay sequencing came after antigen-specific CD4+ T cells were expanded with viral peptide pools. The culture ran for 10 days before CD4+ T cells were isolated. Of the BNT162b2 and mRNA-1273 vaccines, participants received two doses of one or the other. Turning to this clone: The antigen is unknown.

Measured with immunoSEQ multiplex PCR; TCRdb has only the in-frame clones, and not every one. The data hold 25,000 to 40,000 clones, with roughly 82% observed a single time. Sample: CD4+ T cells from PBMCs cultured with HCoV-NL63 spike peptides, taken after COVID-19 vaccination. This receptor was identified in a human donor who received a COVID-19 vaccine. Some clones in this sample may be carry-over from other donors' samples.

The CDR3 region is CASSSRYNSGTEAFF. The DNA for the CDR3 is TGTGCCAGCAGTTCCCGATATAATTCGGGCACTGAAGCTTTCTTT. This chain uses TRBV27 with TRBJ1-1; unclear D gene. CDR1 is MNHEY, CDR2 SMNVEV, per germline (reference sequence). This CDR3 has 15 amino acids. Trimming cost V 4 bases and J 4 bases, with 16 bases left between them.